This entry describes one T cell receptor beta chain. The antigen is unknown. The data are from a study of cytomegalovirus exposure and HLA in healthy donors. Study-wide points: It was taken for granted in presence/absence analyses that sequencing depth across donors was roughly uniform. A later analysis showed HLA-associated TCR beta chains outstripping equally common others in clonal expansion. Reported performance of the classifier showed diagnosis of cytomegalovirus status with high specificity and sensitivity. Through in vitro validation, a few CMV-associated chains were shown to be specific for CMV antigens.

The CDR3 consists of 15 residues. Unmatched junction bases numbered 4, after V lost 0 bases and J lost 5 bases. The germline CDR1 and CDR2 sequences are LGHNA and YSLEER. The PCR made use of 60 Vbeta and 13 Jbeta primers. The protocol was immunoSEQ multiplex PCR, while the TCRdb copy is restricted to in-frame clones and leaves out a portion. The sample includes roughly 190,000 clones, over 80% of them seen just once. This clonotype was sampled from a man aged 40-50 years in good health and CMV-seropositive. The specimen was PBMCs. The rearrangement joins TRBV4-3 to TRBJ2-5; TRBD2 aligns across 9 bases. The CDR3 bases are TGCGCCAGCAGCCAAGATGGACTAGCGCGGGAGACCCAGTACTTC. Translation: CASSQDGLARETQYF.